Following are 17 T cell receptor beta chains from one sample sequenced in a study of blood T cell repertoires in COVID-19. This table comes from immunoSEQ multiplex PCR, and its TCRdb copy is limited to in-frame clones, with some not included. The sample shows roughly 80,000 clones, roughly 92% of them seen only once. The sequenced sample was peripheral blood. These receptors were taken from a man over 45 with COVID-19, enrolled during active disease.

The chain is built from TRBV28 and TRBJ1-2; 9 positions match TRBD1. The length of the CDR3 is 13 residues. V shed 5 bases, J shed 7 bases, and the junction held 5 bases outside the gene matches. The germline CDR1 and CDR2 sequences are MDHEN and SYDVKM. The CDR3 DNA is TGTGCCAGCAGTCAACAGGGGGCGGGTGGCTACACCTTC. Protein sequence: CASSQQGAGGYTF.

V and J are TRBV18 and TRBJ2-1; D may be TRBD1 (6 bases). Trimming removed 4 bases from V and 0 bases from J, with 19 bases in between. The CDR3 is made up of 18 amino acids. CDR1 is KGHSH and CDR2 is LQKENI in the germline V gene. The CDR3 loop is CASSQETGSPSSYNEQFF. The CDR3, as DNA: TGTGCCAGCTCACAGGAAACAGGGTCCCCAAGCTCCTACAATGAGCAGTTCTTC.

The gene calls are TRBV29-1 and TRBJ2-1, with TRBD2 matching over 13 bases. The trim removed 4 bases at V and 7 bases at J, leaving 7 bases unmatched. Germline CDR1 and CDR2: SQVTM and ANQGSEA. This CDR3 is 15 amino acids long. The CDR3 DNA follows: TGCAGCGTTGGGAGGGGGACTAGCGGGGTAAATGAGCAGTTCTTC. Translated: CSVGRGTSGVNEQFF.

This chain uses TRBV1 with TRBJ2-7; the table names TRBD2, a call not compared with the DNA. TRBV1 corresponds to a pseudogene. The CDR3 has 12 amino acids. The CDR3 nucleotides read TGCACCAGCAGCCAACTAGTACCCGAGCAGTACGTC. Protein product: CTSSQLVPEQYV.

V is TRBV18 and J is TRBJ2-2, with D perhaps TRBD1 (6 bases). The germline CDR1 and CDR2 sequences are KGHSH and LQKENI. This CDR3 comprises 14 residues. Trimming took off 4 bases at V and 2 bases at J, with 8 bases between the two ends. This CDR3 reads CASSRDTNTGELFF. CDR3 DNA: TGTGCCAGCTCACGGGACACTAACACCGGGGAGCTGTTTTTT. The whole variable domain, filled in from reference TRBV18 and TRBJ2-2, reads NAGVMQNPRHLVRRRGQEARLRCSPMKGHSHVYWYRQLPEEGLKFMVYLQKENIIDESGMPKERFSAEFPKEGPSILRIQQVVRGDSAAYFCASSRDTNTGELFFGEGSRLTVL.

As DNA, the CDR3 is TGTGCCAGCAGCGGGGGGGGCGGAGGATCCTACGAGCAGTACGTC. Translation gives CASSGGGGGSYEQYV. The V call is TRBV5-6, the J call TRBJ2-7; D perhaps matches TRBD2 (7 bases). The V gene's germline CDR1 is SGHDT and CDR2 YYEEEE. Trimming shortened V by 4 bases and J by 1 base, and 15 bases separated the two germline ends. The CDR3 covers 15 residues.

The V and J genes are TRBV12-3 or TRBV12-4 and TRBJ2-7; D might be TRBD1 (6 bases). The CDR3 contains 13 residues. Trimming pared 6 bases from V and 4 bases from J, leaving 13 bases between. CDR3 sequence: CASRQDSTYEQYF. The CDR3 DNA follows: TGTGCCAGCAGACAGGACAGCACATACGAGCAGTACTTC.

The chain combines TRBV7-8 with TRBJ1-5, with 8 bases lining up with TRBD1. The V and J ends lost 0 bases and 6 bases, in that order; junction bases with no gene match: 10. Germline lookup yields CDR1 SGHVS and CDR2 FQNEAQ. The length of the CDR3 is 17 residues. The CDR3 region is CASSLAGVGQVSQPQHF. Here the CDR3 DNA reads TGTGCCAGCAGCTTAGCGGGAGTGGGACAGGTTAGTCAGCCCCAGCATTTT.

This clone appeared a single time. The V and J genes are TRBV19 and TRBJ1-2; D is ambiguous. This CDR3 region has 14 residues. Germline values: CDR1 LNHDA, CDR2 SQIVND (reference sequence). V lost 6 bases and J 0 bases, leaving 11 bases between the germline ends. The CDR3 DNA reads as TGTGCCAGTAGCCCCCAAGCCGCTAACTATGGCTACACCTTC. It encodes CASSPQAANYGYTF.

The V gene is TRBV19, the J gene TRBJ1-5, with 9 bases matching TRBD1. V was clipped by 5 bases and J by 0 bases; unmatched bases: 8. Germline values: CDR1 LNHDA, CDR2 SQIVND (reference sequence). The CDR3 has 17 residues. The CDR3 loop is CASSWDRELNSNQPQHF. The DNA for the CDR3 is TGTGCCAGTAGTTGGGACAGGGAGTTAAATAGCAATCAGCCCCAGCATTTT.

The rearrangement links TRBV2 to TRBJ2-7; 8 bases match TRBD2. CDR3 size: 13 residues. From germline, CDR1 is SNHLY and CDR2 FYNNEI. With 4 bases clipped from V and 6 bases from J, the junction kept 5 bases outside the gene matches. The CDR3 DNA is TGTGCCAGCAGTGGAGCGGGAGTGTCCGAGCAGTACGTC. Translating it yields CASSGAGVSEQYV.

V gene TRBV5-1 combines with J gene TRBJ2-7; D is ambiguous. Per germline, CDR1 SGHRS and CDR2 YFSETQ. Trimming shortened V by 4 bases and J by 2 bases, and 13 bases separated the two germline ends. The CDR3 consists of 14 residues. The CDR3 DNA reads TGCGCCAGCAGCGCCCAGGTTACGACCTACGAGCAGTACTTC. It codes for CASSAQVTTYEQYF.

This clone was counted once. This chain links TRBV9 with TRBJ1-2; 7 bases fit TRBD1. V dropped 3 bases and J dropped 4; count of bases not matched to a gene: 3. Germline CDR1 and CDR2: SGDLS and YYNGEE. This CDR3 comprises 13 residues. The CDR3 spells CASSDRGGYGYTF. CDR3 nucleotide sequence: TGTGCCAGCAGCGACAGGGGAGGCTATGGCTACACCTTC.

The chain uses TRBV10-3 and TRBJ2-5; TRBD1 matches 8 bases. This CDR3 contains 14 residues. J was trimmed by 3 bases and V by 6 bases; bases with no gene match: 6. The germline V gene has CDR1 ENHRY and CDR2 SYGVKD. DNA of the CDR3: TGTGCCATCAGCAGGGGGCAGGAGGAAGAGACCCAGTACTTC. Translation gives CAISRGQEEETQYF.

The CDR3 loop is CATSDYRETQPQHF. The CDR3 DNA is TGTGCCACCAGTGATTACAGGGAAACACAGCCCCAGCATTTT. The chain is built from TRBV24-1 and TRBJ1-5; a possible D gene is TRBD1 (6 bases). Germline V CDR1 and CDR2: KGHDR, SFDVKD. This CDR3 spans 14 amino acids. V shed 2 bases and J shed 7 bases, with 11 bases lying between them.

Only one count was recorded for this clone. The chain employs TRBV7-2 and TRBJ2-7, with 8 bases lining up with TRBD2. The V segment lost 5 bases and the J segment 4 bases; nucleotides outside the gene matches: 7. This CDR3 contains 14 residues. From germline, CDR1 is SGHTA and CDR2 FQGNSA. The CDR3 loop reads CASSPSGSGYEQYV. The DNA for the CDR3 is TGTGCCAGCAGCCCGAGCGGGAGCGGGTACGAGCAGTACGTC.

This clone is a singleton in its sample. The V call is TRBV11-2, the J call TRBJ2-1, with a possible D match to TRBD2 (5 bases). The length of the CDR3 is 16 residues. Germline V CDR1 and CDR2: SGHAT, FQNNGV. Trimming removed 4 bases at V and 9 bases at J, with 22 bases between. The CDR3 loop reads CASSSSYTGTRREQFF. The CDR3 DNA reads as TGTGCCAGCAGCTCTTCATATACGGGAACCCGCCGTGAGCAGTTCTTC.